This TCR beta chain is from a study of tumor and adjacent non-tumor tissue in lung cancer. The CDR3 spans 15 residues. From germline, CDR1 is SQVTM and CDR2 ANQGSEA. With 4 bases clipped from V and 12 bases from J, the junction kept 19 bases outside the gene matches. This sample's RNA came from whole unsorted tissue. More than 3 cm separated this lung sample from the edge of the tumor. The library came from three nested PCR rounds adapted from ARM-PCR protocols. TCRdb ran MiXCR on the multiplex PCR reads and lists one entry per CDR3 protein. The table includes 60,000 to 85,000 distinct CDR3 sequences, approximately 73% detected once.

Sequencing was performed on distant non-tumor lung tissue. This receptor was identified in a man in his 60s with non-small cell lung cancer. V usage is TRBV29-1 and J usage is TRBJ2-3; 7 bases agree with TRBD2. The CDR3 protein is CSVGGTSVTTGTQYF. CDR3 nucleotide sequence: TGCAGCGTTGGAGGAACTAGCGTAACAACAGGTACTCAGTATTTT.